The 30 T cell receptor beta chains presented below share a single source sample, sequenced in a study of CD8+ T cells in alopecia areata. Extraction of RNA preceded its reverse transcription into cDNA, which served as the sequencing template. The table came from immunoSEQ multiplex PCR; TCRdb's copy has only in-frame clones and leaves some out. The sample yields under 75,000 clones, roughly half seen once. The sequencing here drew on CD8+ T cells sorted from blood, taken at week 0. Receptors were obtained from a human donor with alopecia areata.

Here the CDR3 reads CASSSLETQYF. The CDR3 DNA follows: TGTGCCAGCAGCTCCCTGGAGACCCAGTACTTC. This sequence joins TRBV7-9 and TRBJ2-5; D is unclear. V lost 4 bases and J 5 bases, leaving 5 bases between the germline ends. The CDR3 spans 11 residues. Germline CDR1 SEHNR, CDR2 FQNEAQ (reference sequence). The full variable domain, in which reference TRBV7-9 and TRBJ2-5 provide the parts outside the CDR3, is DTGVSQNPRHKITKRGQNVTFRCDPISEHNRLYWYRQTLGQGPEFLTYFQNEAQLEKSRLLSDRFSAERPKGSFSTLEIQRTEQGDSAMYLCASSSLETQYFGPGTRLLVL.

The CDR3 DNA is TGTGCCAGCAGTTACGGGGATGAGACCCAGTACTTC. It encodes CASSYGDETQYF. The chain combines TRBV6-5 with TRBJ2-5; D call uncertain. Trimming shortened V by 2 bases and J by 5 bases, and 6 bases separated the two germline ends. The germline V gene encodes CDR1 MNHEY and CDR2 SVGAGI. This CDR3 is 12 amino acids long.

The chain has TRBV15 and TRBJ1-5; D not certain. V was trimmed by 3 bases and J by 3 bases, leaving 6 bases between them. Germline lookup yields CDR1 LNHNV and CDR2 YYDKDF (reference sequence). The CDR3 sequence is 13 residues long. CDR3 nucleotide sequence: TGTGCCACCAGCAGCGGCAACAATCAGCCCCAGCATTTT. It is translated as CATSSGNNQPQHF.

The V and J genes are TRBV6-6 and TRBJ2-5, with D maybe TRBD2 (6 bases). The CDR3 has 15 residues. Germline-derived CDR1 and CDR2 are MNHNY and SVGAGI (reference sequence). Between the trimmed V and J ends, which lost 4 bases and 0 bases, there was a span of 12 bases. The CDR3 spells CASSSRGIYQETQYF. CDR3 bases: TGTGCCAGCAGTTCCCGGGGGATTTACCAAGAGACCCAGTACTTC.

The chain is built from TRBV29-1 and TRBJ2-7, with 8 bases lining up with TRBD2. V shed 5 bases and J 4 bases; nucleotides not matched to a gene: 4. Germline V gene lookup returns CDR1 SQVTM and CDR2 ANQGSEA. This CDR3 spans 12 amino acids. In nucleotides, the CDR3 is TGCAGCGTTCGGGGACTAGTGTACGAGCAGTACTTC. Protein: CSVRGLVYEQYF.

This clone was counted a few times. Within the sample, other DNA sequences also encode this same CDR3. The J gene is TRBJ2-7, the V gene TRBV29-1; no clear D. This CDR3 has 11 residues. Germline V CDR1 and CDR2: SQVTM, ANQGSEA. V was trimmed by 5 bases and J by 1 base, leaving 6 bases between them. CDR3 nucleotides: TGCAGCGTTAGAGTTTCCTACGAGCAGTACTTC. This codes for CSVRVSYEQYF.

The rearrangement links TRBV5-1 to TRBJ2-7; D is possibly TRBD2 (5 bases). Germline assignment: CDR1 SGHRS and CDR2 YFSETQ. V was trimmed by 2 bases and J by 0 bases, leaving 12 bases between them. The CDR3 is 15 amino acids. CDR3 region: CASSFGLGNSYEQYF. CDR3 nucleotides: TGCGCCAGCAGCTTCGGACTCGGTAACTCCTACGAGCAGTACTTC.

The gene calls are TRBV9 and TRBJ2-3; 9 positions agree with TRBD2. Germline-derived CDR1 and CDR2 are SGDLS and YYNGEE. The V and J ends lost 1 base and 5 bases, in that order; junction bases with no gene match: 5. CDR3 length: 15 residues. CDR3: CASSVYLREGDTQYF. In DNA, the CDR3 is TGTGCCAGCAGCGTATATCTGCGGGAGGGAGATACGCAGTATTTT.

This clone has just a few counts. The chain recombines TRBV29-1 with TRBJ1-1, with a possible D match to TRBD1 (5 bases). V lost 6 bases and J lost 5, with 16 bases in between. The CDR3 extends over 13 amino acids. Germline V gives CDR1 SQVTM, CDR2 ANQGSEA. This CDR3 is CSVEAGGGTEAFF. CDR3 in DNA: TGCAGCGTCGAGGCGGGGGGAGGGACTGAAGCTTTCTTT.

V gene TRBV5-6 combines with J gene TRBJ2-7; TRBD2 is a possible D gene (6 bases). Germline V gene data show CDR1 as SGHDT and CDR2 as YYEEEE. Trimming pared 3 bases from V and 3 bases from J, leaving 13 bases between. The CDR3 contains 14 residues. The CDR3 spells CASSSGTGGYEQYF. The CDR3, as DNA: TGTGCCAGCAGCTCCGGGACCGGGGGCTACGAGCAGTACTTC.

This chain uses TRBV9 with TRBJ2-1; D is undetermined. This CDR3 region has 12 residues. Germline V lookup: CDR1 SGDLS, CDR2 YYNGEE. The ends were cut back, 1 base at V and 8 bases at J, with 7 bases in the middle. The CDR3 loop is CASSVRQYEQFF. CDR3 in DNA: TGTGCCAGCAGCGTAAGGCAGTATGAGCAGTTCTTC.

CDR3 in DNA: TGTGCCAGCAGTCCTCGGGGGTATTCGGGTGAGCAGTTCTTC. It is translated as CASSPRGYSGEQFF. The J gene is TRBJ2-1, the V gene TRBV6-6; weak D call: TRBD2 (6 bases). V was shortened by 5 bases and J by 9 bases, with 17 bases between the two germline ends. The CDR3 loop spans 14 amino acids. Germline values: CDR1 MNHNY, CDR2 SVGAGI (reference sequence).

The J gene is TRBJ1-3, the V gene TRBV5-1, with TRBD1 identical over 11 bases. After removal of 4 bases from V and 1 base from J, the junction contained 4 bases not matched to a gene. Germline V gives CDR1 SGHRS, CDR2 YFSETQ. The CDR3 consists of 16 residues. DNA for the CDR3: TGCGCCAGCAGCACCGGACAGGGGGCATCTGGAAACACCATATATTTT. Its translation: CASSTGQGASGNTIYF.

This clone was counted between two and nine times. The gene calls are TRBV23-1 and TRBJ2-7, with 10 bases aligning to TRBD1. TRBV23-1 is given ORF status, its function remaining uncertain. The CDR3 sequence is 13 residues long. Germline trimming cut 7 bases from V and 3 bases from J; bases unmatched to any gene: 3. The CDR3 sequence: CASTRDRGYEQYF. The CDR3 DNA follows: TGCGCCAGCACCCGGGACAGGGGCTACGAGCAGTACTTC.

The chain couples TRBV29-1 to TRBJ1-2; 8 positions match TRBD1. The germline V gene encodes CDR1 SQVTM and CDR2 ANQGSEA. V shed 7 bases and J 7 bases; nucleotides not matched to a gene: 11. This CDR3 has 13 amino acids. CDR3 nucleotide sequence: TGCAGCGGGCAGGACAGGGAACAGGGTGGCTACACCTTC. Amino acids: CSGQDREQGGYTF.

V and J are TRBV11-2 and TRBJ2-3; 11 nucleotides align to TRBD1. V shed 6 bases and J 3 bases; nucleotides not matched to a gene: 5. In germline, CDR1 is SGHAT, CDR2 FQNNGV. The CDR3 loop spans 15 amino acids. CDR3 bases: TGTGCCAGCAGTACCGGGACAGGGGGTACAGATACGCAGTATTTT. It codes for CASSTGTGGTDTQYF.

The J gene is TRBJ2-5, the V gene TRBV27; TRBD2 matches at 13 bases. The CDR3 is 17 amino acids. J was trimmed by 2 bases and V by 5 bases; bases with no gene match: 8. From germline, CDR1 is MNHEY and CDR2 SMNVEV (reference sequence). In DNA form, the CDR3 reads TGTGCCAGCAGTCCGCTCCCGGGACTAGCGGGACAAGAGACCCAGTACTTC. Translated, it gives CASSPLPGLAGQETQYF.

The chain recombines TRBV13 with TRBJ2-1, with 11 bases lining up with TRBD2. The CDR3 spans 15 residues. Germline V gives CDR1 PRHDT, CDR2 FYEKMQ (reference sequence). Trimming at V came to 6 bases and at J to 4 bases, leaving 5 bases not matched to a gene. CDR3 sequence reads: CASRLLAGGYNEQFF. CDR3 in DNA: TGTGCCAGCAGGCTTCTAGCGGGAGGTTACAATGAGCAGTTCTTC.

This clone was detected only a few times. The chain uses TRBV7-9 and TRBJ1-4; possibly TRBD1 for D (5 bases). The germline V gene has CDR1 SEHNR and CDR2 FQNEAQ (reference sequence). V lost 5 bases and J lost 4, with 14 bases in between. CDR3 length: 15 amino acids. The DNA for the CDR3 is TGTGCCAGCAGCCCTGAACAGGATTTTAATGAAAAACTGTTTTTT. Its translation is CASSPEQDFNEKLFF. Full variable domain (rest looked up from reference TRBV7-9 and TRBJ1-4): DTGVSQNPRHKITKRGQNVTFRCDPISEHNRLYWYRQTLGQGPEFLTYFQNEAQLEKSRLLSDRFSAERPKGSFSTLEIQRTEQGDSAMYLCASSPEQDFNEKLFFGSGTQLSVL.

The V call is TRBV30, the J call TRBJ2-3; 8 bases agree with TRBD1. Germline CDR1 reads GTSNPN; CDR2 reads SVGIG (reference sequence). This CDR3 comprises 17 residues. Losses at the gene ends were 0 bases for V and 2 bases for J; bases not matched to a gene: 10. This CDR3 reads CAWSVISGRGLTDTQYF. The CDR3 DNA follows: TGTGCCTGGAGTGTAATCTCGGGCAGGGGGCTCACAGATACGCAGTATTTT.

This chain links TRBV29-1 with TRBJ2-1, with 9 bases aligning to TRBD1. The CDR3 loop spans 12 amino acids. CDR1 and CDR2 (germline): SQVTM, ANQGSEA. Losses at the gene ends were 4 bases for V and 8 bases for J; bases not matched to a gene: 3. The CDR3 nucleotides are TGCAGCGTTGTGGGACAGGGCTATGAGCAGTTCTTC. The encoded protein is CSVVGQGYEQFF.

This clone was detected only a few times. The chain employs TRBV4-1 and TRBJ2-5; 7 bases match TRBD1. This CDR3 has 14 residues. With 5 bases clipped from V and 5 bases from J, the junction kept 8 bases outside the gene matches. The germline V gene has CDR1 MGHRA and CDR2 YSYEKL. The CDR3 loop reads CASSSNRGSETQYF. CDR3 coding DNA: TGCGCCAGCAGCTCTAACAGGGGAAGCGAGACCCAGTACTTC.

The chain joins TRBV4-1 to TRBJ2-3; D is ambiguous. V was trimmed by 1 base and J by 1 base, leaving 6 bases between them. From germline, CDR1 is MGHRA and CDR2 YSYEKL. This CDR3 spans 14 amino acids. The CDR3 reads CASSQVEGTDTQYF. The CDR3, as DNA: TGCGCCAGCAGCCAAGTAGAGGGCACAGATACGCAGTATTTT.

This chain connects TRBV7-9 to TRBJ2-3; the D gene is possibly TRBD2 (5 bases). Trimming left V 5 bases short and J 3 bases short, with 9 bases between. CDR3 size: 13 residues. Germline CDR1 reads SEHNR; CDR2 reads FQNEAQ (reference sequence). The CDR3 loop reads CASSVRGTDTQYF. DNA of the CDR3: TGTGCCAGCAGCGTTAGAGGGACAGATACGCAGTATTTT.

CDR3 nucleotides: TGCAGCGTTGAAGGTAGCGGGAGGGCCACGGGGGAGCTGTTTTTT. The encoded protein is CSVEGSGRATGELFF. This chain uses TRBV29-1 with TRBJ2-2, with 11 bases lining up with TRBD2. V was pared by 1 base and J by 8 bases, with 6 bases of the junction left unmatched. The CDR3 is 15 amino acids. CDR1 SQVTM and CDR2 ANQGSEA come from the germline V gene.

This clone was observed many times. The chain employs TRBV19 and TRBJ2-1; D gene ambiguous. The germline V gene has CDR1 LNHDA and CDR2 SQIVND (reference sequence). V lost 7 bases and J lost 0, with 13 bases in between. This CDR3 spans 15 amino acids. This CDR3 reads CASTTGLSSYNEQFF. The CDR3, as DNA: TGTGCCAGTACTACGGGCCTCAGCTCCTACAATGAGCAGTTCTTC.

Only one count was recorded for this clone. The CDR3 sequence: CASSVTTSNEQFF. For the CDR3, the DNA is TGTGCCAGCAGTGTAACGACCTCCAATGAGCAGTTCTTC. V gene TRBV6-4 combines with J gene TRBJ2-1; D remains ambiguous. Between the trimmed V and J ends, which lost 4 bases and 6 bases, there was a span of 10 bases. The CDR3 consists of 13 residues. Looked up from germline, CDR1 is MRHNA and CDR2 is SNTAGT.

This clone occurred a few times. Here the CDR3 DNA reads TGTGCCAGCAGCCCCTTAGTGGAGGCAGGGTCCATCTACGAGCAGTACTTC. Its protein product is CASSPLVEAGSIYEQYF. The gene calls are TRBV14 and TRBJ2-7; D might be TRBD1 or TRBD2, each matching 5 bases. The CDR3 totals 17 residues. Trimming took 4 bases from V and 3 from J, leaving 22 bases between them. Germline V gives CDR1 SGHDN, CDR2 FVKESK.

The V and J genes are TRBV30 and TRBJ1-2, with no clear D. Germline V lookup: CDR1 GTSNPN, CDR2 SVGIG (reference sequence). The V end lost 1 base, the J end lost 10 bases, and 7 bases lay between the germline ends. The CDR3 is made up of 10 amino acids. The CDR3: CAWSDPDYTF. The CDR3 DNA is TGTGCCTGGAGTGACCCAGACTACACCTTC.

In this sample, this clone turned up a few times. This chain links TRBV9 with TRBJ2-3; D gene uncertain. Trimming took 1 base from V and 3 from J, leaving 6 bases between them. The CDR3 runs to 13 residues. CDR1 and CDR2 from the germline V gene are SGDLS and YYNGEE. In DNA, the CDR3 is TGTGCCAGCAGCGTACACAGAACAGATACGCAGTATTTT. Translated, it gives CASSVHRTDTQYF. The whole variable domain, remainder taken from reference TRBV9 and TRBJ2-3, is DSGVTQTPKHLITATGQRVTLRCSPRSGDLSVYWYQQSLDQGLQFLIQYYNGEERAKGNILERFSAQQFPDLHSELNLSSLELGDSALYFCASSVHRTDTQYFGPGTRLTVL.